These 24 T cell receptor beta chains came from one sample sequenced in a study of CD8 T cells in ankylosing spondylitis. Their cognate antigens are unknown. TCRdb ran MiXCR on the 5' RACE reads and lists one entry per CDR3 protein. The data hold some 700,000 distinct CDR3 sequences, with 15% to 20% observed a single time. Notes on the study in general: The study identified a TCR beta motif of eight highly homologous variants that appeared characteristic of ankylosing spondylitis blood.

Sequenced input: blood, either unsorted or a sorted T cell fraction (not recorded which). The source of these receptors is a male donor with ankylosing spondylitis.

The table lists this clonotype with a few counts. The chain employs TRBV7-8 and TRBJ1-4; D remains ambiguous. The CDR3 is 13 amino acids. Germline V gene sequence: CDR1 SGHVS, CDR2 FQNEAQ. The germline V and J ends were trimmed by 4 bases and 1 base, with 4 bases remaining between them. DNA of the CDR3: TGTGCCAGCAGCTCAGTAACTAATGAAAAACTGTTTTTT. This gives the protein CASSSVTNEKLFF. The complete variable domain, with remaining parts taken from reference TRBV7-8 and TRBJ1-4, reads GAGVSQSPRYKVAKRGQDVALRCDPISGHVSLFWYQQALGQGPEFLTYFQNEAQLDKSGLPSDRFFAERPEGSVSTLKIQRTQQEDSAVYLCASSSVTNEKLFFGSGTQLSVL.

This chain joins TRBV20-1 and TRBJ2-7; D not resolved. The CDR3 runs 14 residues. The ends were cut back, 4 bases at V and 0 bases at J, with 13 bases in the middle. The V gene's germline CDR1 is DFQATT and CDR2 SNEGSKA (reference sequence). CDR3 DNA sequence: TGCAGTGCTACAGGACGATCACCCTCCTACGAGCAGTACTTC. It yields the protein CSATGRSPSYEQYF.

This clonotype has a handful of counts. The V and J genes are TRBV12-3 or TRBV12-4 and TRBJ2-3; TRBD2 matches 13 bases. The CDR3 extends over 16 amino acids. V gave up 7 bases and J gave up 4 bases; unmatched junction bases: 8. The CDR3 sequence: CASKGTSGGAADTQYF. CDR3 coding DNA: TGTGCCAGCAAAGGAACTAGCGGGGGGGCGGCAGATACGCAGTATTTT.

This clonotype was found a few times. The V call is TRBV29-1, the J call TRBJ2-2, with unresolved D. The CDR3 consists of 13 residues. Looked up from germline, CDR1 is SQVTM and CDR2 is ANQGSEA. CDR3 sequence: CGVGLVRTGELFF. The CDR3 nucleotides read TGCGGAGTGGGGTTAGTGCGCACCGGGGAGCTGTTTTTT.

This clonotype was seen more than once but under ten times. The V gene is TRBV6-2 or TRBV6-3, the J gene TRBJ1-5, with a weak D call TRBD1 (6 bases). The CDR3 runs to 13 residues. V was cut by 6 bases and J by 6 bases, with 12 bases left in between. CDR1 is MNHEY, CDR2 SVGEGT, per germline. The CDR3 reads CASSQGGFQPQHF. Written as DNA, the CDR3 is TGTGCCAGCAGCCAAGGGGGGTTTCAGCCCCAGCATTTT.

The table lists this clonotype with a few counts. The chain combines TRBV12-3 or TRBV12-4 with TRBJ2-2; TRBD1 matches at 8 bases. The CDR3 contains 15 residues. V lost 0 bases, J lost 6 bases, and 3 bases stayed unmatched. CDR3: CASSLAGQGPGELFF. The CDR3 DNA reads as TGTGCCAGCAGTTTAGCCGGACAGGGTCCCGGGGAGCTGTTTTTT.

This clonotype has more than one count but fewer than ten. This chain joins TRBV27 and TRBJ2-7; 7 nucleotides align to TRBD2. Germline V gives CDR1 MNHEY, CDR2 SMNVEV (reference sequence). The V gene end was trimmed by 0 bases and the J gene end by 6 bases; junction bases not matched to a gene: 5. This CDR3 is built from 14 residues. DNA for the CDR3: TGTGCCAGCAGTTTATCCGGGAGGTTTGGCGAGCAGTACTTC. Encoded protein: CASSLSGRFGEQYF.

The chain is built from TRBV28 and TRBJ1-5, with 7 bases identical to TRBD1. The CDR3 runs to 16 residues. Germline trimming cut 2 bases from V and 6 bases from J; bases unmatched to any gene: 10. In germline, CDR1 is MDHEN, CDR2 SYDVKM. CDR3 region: CASSLRTGALRQPQHF. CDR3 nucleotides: TGTGCCAGCAGTTTAAGGACAGGCGCCCTTCGTCAGCCCCAGCATTTT.

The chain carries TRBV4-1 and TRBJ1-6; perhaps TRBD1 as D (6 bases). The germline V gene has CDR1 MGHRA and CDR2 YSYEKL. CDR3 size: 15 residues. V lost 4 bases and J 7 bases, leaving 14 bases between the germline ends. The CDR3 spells CASSPSGTLNSPLHF. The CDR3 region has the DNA TGCGCCAGCAGCCCGAGTGGGACACTAAATTCACCCCTCCACTTT.

CDR3 sequence (DNA): TGTGCCAGCAGTCAAACCGGGGGGCGTGGCTCTGGGGCCAACGTCCTGACTTTC. This encodes CASSQTGGRGSGANVLTF. The chain combines TRBV11-2 with TRBJ2-6; possible D gene TRBD2, 7 bases. Trimming removed 6 bases at V and 0 bases at J, with 18 bases between. CDR1 SGHAT and CDR2 FQNNGV come from the germline V gene. This CDR3 spans 18 amino acids.

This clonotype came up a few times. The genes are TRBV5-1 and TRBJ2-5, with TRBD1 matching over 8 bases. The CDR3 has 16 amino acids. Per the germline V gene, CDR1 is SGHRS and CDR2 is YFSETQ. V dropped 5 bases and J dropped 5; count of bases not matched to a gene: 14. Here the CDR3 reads CASRRTGSPPRETQYF. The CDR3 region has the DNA TGCGCCAGCAGGCGGACAGGGTCGCCACCCAGGGAGACCCAGTACTTC. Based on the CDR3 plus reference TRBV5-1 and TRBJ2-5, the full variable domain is KAGVTQTPRYLIKTRGQQVTLSCSPISGHRSVSWYQQTPGQGLQFLFEYFSETQRNKGNFPGRFSGRQFSNSRSEMNVSTLELGDSALYLCASRRTGSPPRETQYFGPGTRLLVL.

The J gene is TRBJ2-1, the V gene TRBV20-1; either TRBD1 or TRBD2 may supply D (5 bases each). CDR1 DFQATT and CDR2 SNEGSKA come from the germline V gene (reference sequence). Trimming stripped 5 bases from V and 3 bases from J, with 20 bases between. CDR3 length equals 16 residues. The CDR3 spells CSASGVGASSYNEQFF. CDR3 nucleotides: TGCAGTGCTTCCGGAGTAGGGGCTAGCAGCTACAATGAGCAGTTCTTC.

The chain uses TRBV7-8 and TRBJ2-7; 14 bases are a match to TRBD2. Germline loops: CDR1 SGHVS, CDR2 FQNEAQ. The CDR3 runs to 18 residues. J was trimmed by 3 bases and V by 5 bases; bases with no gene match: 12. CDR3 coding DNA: TGTGCCAGCAGCCAAGGGACTAGCGGGAGTCTGGGCCTCTACGAGCAGTACTTC. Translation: CASSQGTSGSLGLYEQYF.

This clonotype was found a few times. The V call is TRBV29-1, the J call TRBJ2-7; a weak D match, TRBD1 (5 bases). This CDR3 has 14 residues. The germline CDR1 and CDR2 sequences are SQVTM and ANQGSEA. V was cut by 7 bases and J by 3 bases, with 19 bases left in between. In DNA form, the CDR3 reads TGCAGCGAGAACTGGACAACCTCGGGCTACGAGCAGTACTTC. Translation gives CSENWTTSGYEQYF.

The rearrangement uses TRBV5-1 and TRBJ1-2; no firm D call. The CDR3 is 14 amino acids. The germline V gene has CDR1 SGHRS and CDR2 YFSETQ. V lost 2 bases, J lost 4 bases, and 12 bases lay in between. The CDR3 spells CASSFDPGSYGYTF. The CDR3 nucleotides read TGCGCCAGCAGCTTTGACCCGGGATCCTATGGCTACACCTTC.

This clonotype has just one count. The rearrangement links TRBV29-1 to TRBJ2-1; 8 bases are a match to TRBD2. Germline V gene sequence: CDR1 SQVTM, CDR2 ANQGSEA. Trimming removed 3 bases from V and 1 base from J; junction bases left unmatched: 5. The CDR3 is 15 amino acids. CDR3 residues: CSVDARGASYNEQFF. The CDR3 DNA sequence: TGCAGCGTTGATGCGCGGGGGGCTTCCTACAATGAGCAGTTCTTC.

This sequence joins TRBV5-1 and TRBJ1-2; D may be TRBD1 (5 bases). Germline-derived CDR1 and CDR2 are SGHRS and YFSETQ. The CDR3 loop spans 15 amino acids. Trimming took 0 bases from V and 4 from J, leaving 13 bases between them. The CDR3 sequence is CASSLEGREGYGYTF. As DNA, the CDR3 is TGCGCCAGCAGCTTGGAGGGCAGGGAAGGCTATGGCTACACCTTC.

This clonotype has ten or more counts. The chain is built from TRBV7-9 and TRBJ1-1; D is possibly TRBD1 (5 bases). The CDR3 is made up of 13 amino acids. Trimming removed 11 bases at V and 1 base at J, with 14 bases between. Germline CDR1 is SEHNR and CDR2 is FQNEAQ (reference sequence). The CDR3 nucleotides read TGTGCCCCAACCGGGGACCCGAACACTGAAGCTTTCTTT. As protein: CAPTGDPNTEAFF.

The CDR3 bases are TGTGCCAGCAGCTTTAAAGCCTACGAGCAGTACTTC. Its protein product is CASSFKAYEQYF. The V and J genes are TRBV11-2 and TRBJ2-7; D gene ambiguous. The CDR3 is made up of 12 amino acids. Germline V gene sequence: CDR1 SGHAT, CDR2 FQNNGV. The V end was cut by 3 bases, the J end by 2 bases, with 5 bases between. Filled out from reference TRBV11-2 and TRBJ2-7, the complete variable domain reads EAGVAQSPRYKIIEKRQSVAFWCNPISGHATLYWYQQILGQGPKLLIQFQNNGVVDDSQLPKDRFSAERLKGVDSTLKIQPAKLEDSAVYLCASSFKAYEQYFGPGTRLTVT.

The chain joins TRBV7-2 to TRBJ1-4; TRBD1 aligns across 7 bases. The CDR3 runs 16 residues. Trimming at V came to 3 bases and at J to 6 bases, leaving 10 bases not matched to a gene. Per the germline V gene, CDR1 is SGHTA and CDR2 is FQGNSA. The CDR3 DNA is TGTGCCAGCAGCTTTCAAGGACAGGCCTCGTATGAAAAACTGTTTTTT. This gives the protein CASSFQGQASYEKLFF.

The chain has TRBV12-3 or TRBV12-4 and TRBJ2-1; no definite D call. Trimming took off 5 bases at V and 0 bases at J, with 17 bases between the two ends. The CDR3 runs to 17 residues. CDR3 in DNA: TGTGCCAGCAGTCCGACCCCCATAGCAGTCTCCTACAATGAGCAGTTCTTC. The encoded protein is CASSPTPIAVSYNEQFF.

The CDR3 coding sequence is TGTGCCAGCAGTTTTGGGGGGGCGAAGGAAGCTTTCTTT. Protein: CASSFGGAKEAFF. V is TRBV27 and J is TRBJ1-1; D may be TRBD1 (6 bases). V lost 3 bases and J 8 bases, leaving 13 bases between the germline ends. Germline assignment: CDR1 MNHEY and CDR2 SMNVEV (reference sequence). CDR3 length: 13 residues.

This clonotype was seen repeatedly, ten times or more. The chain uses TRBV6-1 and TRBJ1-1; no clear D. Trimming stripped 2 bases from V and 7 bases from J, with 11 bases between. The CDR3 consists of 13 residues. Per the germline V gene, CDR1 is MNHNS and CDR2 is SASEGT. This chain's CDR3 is CASSEFGVGEAFF. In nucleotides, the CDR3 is TGTGCCAGCAGTGAATTCGGGGTCGGTGAAGCTTTCTTT.

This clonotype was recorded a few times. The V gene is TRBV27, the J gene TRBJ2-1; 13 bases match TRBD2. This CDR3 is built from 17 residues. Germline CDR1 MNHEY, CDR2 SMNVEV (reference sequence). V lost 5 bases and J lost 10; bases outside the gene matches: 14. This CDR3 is CASSPTQGLAGVWEQFF. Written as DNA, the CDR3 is TGTGCCAGCAGTCCCACCCAAGGACTAGCGGGGGTCTGGGAGCAGTTCTTC.